This T cell receptor beta chain was captured in a study of blood T cell repertoires in COVID-19. Produced via immunoSEQ multiplex PCR; TCRdb's table is partial and in-frame only. Found here are some 250,000 clones, more than 75% of them singletons; the top ten hold 0.99%. The germline V and J ends were trimmed by 1 base and 5 bases, with 10 bases remaining between them. Germline CDR1 SGHNT, CDR2 YYREEE (reference sequence). The CDR3 runs 14 residues. The sequence was collected from a woman between 40 and 55 years old who had recovered from COVID-19. This chain links TRBV5-4 with TRBJ1-5; D perhaps matches TRBD1 (5 bases). Sequenced sample: peripheral blood. In DNA, the CDR3 is TGTGCCAGCAGCTTGTTGGGCAGGGATCAGCCCCAGCATTTT. Encoded protein: CASSLLGRDQPQHF.